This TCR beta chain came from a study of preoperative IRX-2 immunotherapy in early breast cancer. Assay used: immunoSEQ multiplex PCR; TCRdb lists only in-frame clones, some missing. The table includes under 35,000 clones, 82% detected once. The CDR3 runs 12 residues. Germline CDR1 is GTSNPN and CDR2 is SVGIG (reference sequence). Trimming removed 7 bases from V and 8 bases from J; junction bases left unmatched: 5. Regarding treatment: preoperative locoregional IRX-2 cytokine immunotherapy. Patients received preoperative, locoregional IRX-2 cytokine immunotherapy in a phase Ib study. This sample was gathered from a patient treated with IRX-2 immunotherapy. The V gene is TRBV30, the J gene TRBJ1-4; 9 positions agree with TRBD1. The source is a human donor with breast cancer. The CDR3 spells CASGQGREKLFF. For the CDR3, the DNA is TGTGCCTCGGGACAGGGTAGGGAAAAACTGTTTTTT.